This T cell receptor (beta chain) derives from a study of blood T cell repertoires in COVID-19 (dated by TCRdb to the early 2020s). Regarding the research as a whole: Collaborator samples came from the United States, Italy and Spain and covered acute and convalescent phases of COVID-19. Samples came from the ongoing ImmuneRACE study (first 160 participants) plus 1,254 subjects from 6 global collaborators. Where HLA class I and class II types were available, the types were taken from metadata supplied by the sample provider, not from assay-based typing. The material from the prospective study consisted of cDNA or gDNA derived from T cells, B-cell-depleted T cells, or PBMCs. A freely available public database, intended as a resource for researchers studying the immune response to SARS-CoV-2, is where the repertoires were released. Sample metadata almost always included a de-identified subject ID, COVID-19 status, age in years and sex. Deeply sampled blood TCRbeta repertoires from subjects exposed to, actively infected with, or recovered from COVID-19 were included in the dataset.

For this clone: The antigen it binds to is not known. No quality values exist for individual bases; no much larger clone is one base distant.

TCRbeta CDR3 regions were amplified from genomic DNA using the immunoSEQ Assay, a bias-controlled multiplex PCR. The paper's processing steps were these. Nucleated cell counts per sample were estimated from amplification of reference gene primers within the assay. Sequence reads were collapsed and filtered to measure the absolute abundance of every unique TCRbeta CDR3 rearrangement. For each sample, productive Simpson clonality was calculated as the square root of Simpson's diversity index across productive rearrangements. The table comes from immuneACCESS by way of TCRdb, which keeps in-frame sequences with V and J called. Part of the clones is missing from these tables; in studies checked, under half for an unresolved V gene and the rest for unknown reasons. For V, J and clone size, that table is used; D and trimming come from the DNA. For this sample the table gives 250,000 to 300,000 clones, of which over 75% were detected only once. The top ten clonotypes cover 0.95% to 1.2% of the sample.

Enrolling through a virtual design, the prospective study's participants ranged in age from roughly 18 to 100 years and lived across 24 United States geographic areas. To assign participants to cohorts, the prospective study relied on clinical history that participants themselves reported in a screening survey and a study questionnaire. ImmuneRACE Cohort 3 recovered participants were defined by two consecutive negative NP/OP PCR tests, healthcare professional clearance, or symptom resolution. In the prospective study, whole blood, serum and a nasopharyngeal or oropharyngeal swab were collected from each participant by mobile phlebotomists. Prospective study participants could optionally give additional blood draws and questionnaires over an approximately two-month period. Before DNA extraction, blood samples from the prospective study were shipped at room temperature or frozen. The germline V gene provides CDR1 MNHEY and CDR2 SVGEGT. Reading from cysteine to phenylalanine, the CDR3 counts 15 amino acids. Only the CDR3 DNA stays, 45 bases, in frame from base 1. The germline V and J ends show losses of 5 bases and 4 bases respectively, and no gene match explains 3 bases of the junction.

On the study overall, not on this receptor specifically: How much clinical and demographic metadata was included differed by source and by participant, and the metadata was provided uncurated.

Specimen: PBMCs or T cells enriched from blood (not recorded which). The V and J segments used are TRBV6-2 or TRBV6-3 and TRBJ2-2; 11 of the junction bases match TRBD2. This clonotype originated in a woman aged 25 to 39 who had recovered from COVID-19. The CDR3 protein: CASSRSGRATGELFF. The DNA reads TGTGCCAGCAGTCGTAGCGGGAGGGCCACCGGGGAGCTGTTTTTT.